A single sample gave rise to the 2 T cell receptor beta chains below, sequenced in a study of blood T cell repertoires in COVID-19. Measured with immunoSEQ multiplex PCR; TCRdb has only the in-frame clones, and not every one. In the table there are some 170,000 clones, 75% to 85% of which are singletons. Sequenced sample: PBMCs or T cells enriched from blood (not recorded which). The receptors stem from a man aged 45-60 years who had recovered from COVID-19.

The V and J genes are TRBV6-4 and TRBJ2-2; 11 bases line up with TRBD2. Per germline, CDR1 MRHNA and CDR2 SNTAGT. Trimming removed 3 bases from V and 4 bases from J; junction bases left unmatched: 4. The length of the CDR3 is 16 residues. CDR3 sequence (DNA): TGTGCCAGCAGTGAAGTAGCGGGGGGGATCACCGGGGAGCTGTTTTTT. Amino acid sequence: CASSEVAGGITGELFF.

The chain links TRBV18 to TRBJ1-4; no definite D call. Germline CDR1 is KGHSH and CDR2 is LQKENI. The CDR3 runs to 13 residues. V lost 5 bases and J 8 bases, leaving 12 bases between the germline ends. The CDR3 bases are TGTGCCAGCTCAGGCGACATCCGGGAAAAACTGTTTTTT. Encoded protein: CASSGDIREKLFF.